This T cell receptor beta chain was obtained from a study of immune heterogeneity within non-small cell lung tumors. Germline values: CDR1 SGHKS, CDR2 YYEKEE (reference sequence). V was clipped by 2 bases and J by 9 bases, with 14 bases between them. The CDR3 has 13 residues. A multiplex PCR containing 32 V primers and 13 J primers was used to amplify TCR beta CDR3. MiXCR was run by TCRdb on the multiplex PCR reads, yielding one entry per CDR3 protein. The profile shows 20,000 to 25,000 distinct CDR3 sequences, 25% to 30% of them singletons. Bulk tumor genomic DNA (around 600 ng per sample) served as template. Every primary tumor yielded several biopsies, spaced far apart, that were taken during surgery. Samples came from untreated patients having curative surgery for newly diagnosed non-small cell lung cancer.

The TCR originated in a man aged 40-50 years with non-small cell lung cancer. The genes are TRBV5-5 and TRBJ1-1; D gene unclear. The specimen sequenced was lung tumor tissue. CDR3 region: CASSFGQDVKAFF. Written as DNA, the CDR3 is TGTGCCAGCAGCTTCGGGCAGGACGTAAAAGCTTTCTTT.